Each of the 25 T cell receptor beta chains below was sequenced from the same sample in a study of blood T cell repertoires in COVID-19 (dated by TCRdb to the early 2020s). Library preparation employed the immunoSEQ multiplex PCR assay. Entries here come from immuneACCESS through TCRdb and include only in-frame sequences with V and J called. Some clones fail to appear in such tables; in the studies checked, an unresolved V gene covers under half of the shortfall, and the cause of the remainder is unknown. This sample gives around 280,000 clones in total; about 86% of them show up just once. Approximately 2.2% of the sample belongs to the ten largest clones. Material for sequencing was peripheral blood. The origin of the receptors is a woman aged 30 to 39 who had recovered from COVID-19.

The V call is TRBV5-1, the J call TRBJ2-2, with TRBD2 as a possible D gene (5 bases). Germline CDR1 SGHRS, CDR2 YFSETQ. The V and J ends lost 4 bases and 5 bases respectively, with 15 bases between them. This CDR3 is 15 amino acids long. As DNA, the CDR3 is TGCGCCAGCAGCATCGAGCCCAGAGGGACCGGGGAGCTGTTTTTT. Protein product: CASSIEPRGTGELFF.

This clone was detected once. The rearrangement joins TRBV28 to TRBJ2-7; tentatively, D is TRBD2 (6 bases). Trimming left V 5 bases short and J 7 bases short, with 21 bases between. The V gene's germline CDR1 is MDHEN and CDR2 SYDVKM. The CDR3 has 15 amino acids. CDR3 region: CASSGSFGGPGEQYF. DNA for the CDR3: TGTGCCAGCAGTGGATCTTTTGGAGGGCCGGGGGAGCAGTACTTC.

The CDR3 bases are TGTGCCAGCAGCTCTTTTCGCGGGAGTTCTTATAGCTCCTACGAGCAGTACTTC. Amino acids: CASSSFRGSSYSSYEQYF. The chain carries TRBV6-2 or TRBV6-3 and TRBJ2-7; the match to TRBD2 covers 7 bases. The germline gives CDR1 MNHEY, CDR2 SVGEGT. The junction had 17 bases not matched to a gene; V was cut back by 6 bases and J by 0 bases. This CDR3 is 18 amino acids long.

The chain combines TRBV3-1 (or the pseudogene TRBV3-2) with TRBJ1-6; D remains unclear. CDR3 length: 18 amino acids. From germline, CDR1 is LGHDT and CDR2 YNNKEL (reference sequence). The ends were cut back, 0 bases at V and 0 bases at J, with 12 bases in the middle. The CDR3 DNA is TGTGCCAGCAGCCAAGATATGAGGGAGAGCTCCTATAATTCACCCCTCCACTTT. Its translation: CASSQDMRESSYNSPLHF.

There are a few counts of this clone. Distinct nucleotide sequences in the sample also encode this CDR3. The chain recombines TRBV28 with TRBJ1-3; no reliable D call. The CDR3 is 13 residues long. Germline-derived CDR1 and CDR2 are MDHEN and SYDVKM. With 5 bases removed from V and 2 bases from J, the gap between germline ends came to 7 bases. The CDR3 bases are TGTGCCAGCAGTCCTACGCCTGGAAACACCATATATTTT. Protein: CASSPTPGNTIYF.

The genes are TRBV24-1 and TRBJ2-5; TRBD1 matches 8 bases. Germline CDR1 and CDR2: KGHDR and SFDVKD. Losses at the gene ends were 4 bases for V and 4 bases for J; bases not matched to a gene: 4. The CDR3 contains 14 residues. The CDR3 sequence: CATSEPGGAETQYF. CDR3 in DNA: TGTGCCACCAGTGAGCCAGGGGGCGCAGAGACCCAGTACTTC.

The gene calls are TRBV10-3 and TRBJ2-7, with a possible D match to TRBD1 (6 bases). The V and J ends lost 0 bases and 2 bases respectively, with 11 bases between them. Germline CDR1 is ENHRY and CDR2 is SYGVKD. CDR3 size: 15 residues. CDR3 coding DNA: TGTGCCATCAGTGAGTCAACAGGGACCCCCTACGAGCAGTACTTC. Translation gives CAISESTGTPYEQYF.

This chain joins TRBV2 and TRBJ2-7, with D perhaps TRBD1 (5 bases). CDR1 and CDR2 (germline): SNHLY, FYNNEI. Deletions cut 4 bases from V and 4 bases from J, with 11 bases between. The CDR3 is 13 amino acids. The CDR3 DNA reads TGTGCCAGCAGTGTAGGCAGGGTGTACGAGCAGTACTTC. It yields the protein CASSVGRVYEQYF.

V is TRBV6-5 and J is TRBJ1-3; 7 nucleotides agree with TRBD1. V gave up 6 bases and J gave up 4 bases; unmatched junction bases: 3. The germline V gene encodes CDR1 MNHEY and CDR2 SVGAGI. The CDR3 sequence is 13 residues long. CDR3 sequence reads: CASRLQGGNTIYF. In DNA, the CDR3 is TGTGCCAGCAGATTACAGGGGGGAAACACCATATATTTT.

The chain combines TRBV12-5 with TRBJ1-1; 7 bases fit TRBD1. The V gene end was trimmed by 3 bases and the J gene end by 4 bases; junction bases not matched to a gene: 5. This CDR3 spans 14 amino acids. Germline loops: CDR1 LGHNT, CDR2 FRNRAP. The CDR3 is CASGLDRVVTEAFF. CDR3 bases: TGTGCTAGTGGTTTAGACAGGGTGGTCACTGAAGCTTTCTTT.

This sequence joins TRBV7-9 and TRBJ2-5, with D possibly TRBD2 on 6 matching bases. The V and J ends lost 5 bases and 2 bases respectively, with 12 bases between them. The CDR3 consists of 14 residues. CDR1 is SEHNR, CDR2 FQNEAQ, per germline (reference sequence). CDR3 loop: CASSPGVEQETQYF. The DNA of the CDR3 is TGTGCCAGCAGCCCGGGGGTAGAACAAGAGACCCAGTACTTC.

The chain employs TRBV4-1 and TRBJ2-5; 8 bases are a match to TRBD1. This CDR3 has 15 amino acids. J gave up 7 bases and V 0 bases, and 7 bases lay outside the gene matches. Germline CDR1 reads MGHRA; CDR2 reads YSYEKL. The CDR3 DNA follows: TGCGCCAGCAGCCAAGAGACAGGGGTTGTGGGGACCCAGTACTTC. Translation gives CASSQETGVVGTQYF.

The chain carries TRBV28 and TRBJ2-5; perhaps TRBD1 as D (6 bases). This CDR3 comprises 16 residues. Germline V CDR1 and CDR2: MDHEN, SYDVKM. Deletions cut 9 bases from V and 5 bases from J, with 25 bases between. CDR3 bases: TGTGCCAGTGGTCCGGACAGAGTCATGAATAAGGAGACCCAGTACTTC. It specifies CASGPDRVMNKETQYF.

The V and J genes are TRBV9 and TRBJ2-3; D is ambiguous. Germline CDR1 SGDLS, CDR2 YYNGEE. CDR3 length: 14 residues. Deletions cut 0 bases from V and 3 bases from J, with 8 bases between. The CDR3: CASSVGLRTDTQYF. DNA of the CDR3: TGTGCCAGCAGCGTAGGTCTCAGGACAGATACGCAGTATTTT.

The chain couples TRBV3-1 (or the pseudogene TRBV3-2) to TRBJ2-5, with 9 bases identical to TRBD1. V shed 0 bases and J 2 bases; nucleotides not matched to a gene: 4. The CDR3 covers 16 residues. Germline lookup yields CDR1 LGHDT and CDR2 YNNKEL (reference sequence). The CDR3 DNA is TGTGCCAGCAGCCAAGATGGGACAGGGAAACAAGAGACCCAGTACTTC. It translates to CASSQDGTGKQETQYF.

This clone was picked up one time. V usage is TRBV6-5 and J usage is TRBJ2-7, with TRBD2 identical over 7 bases. This CDR3 has 14 amino acids. The germline CDR1 and CDR2 sequences are MNHEY and SVGAGI. J was trimmed by 3 bases and V by 2 bases; bases with no gene match: 4. CDR3 in DNA: TGTGCCAGCAGTTACCGGGACTACCTCTACGAGCAGTACTTC. The encoded protein is CASSYRDYLYEQYF.

The chain uses TRBV21-1 and TRBJ2-7; the table's D call TRBD2 went unverified against the DNA. TRBV21-1 is a pseudogene. The CDR3 consists of 16 residues. In nucleotides, the CDR3 is TGTGCCAGCAGCAAAGGGAGCGGGAGGAGCTCCTACGAGCAGTACTTC. Translation: CASSKGSGRSSYEQYF.

The J gene is TRBJ2-5, the V gene TRBV5-1, with D maybe TRBD2 (6 bases). The CDR3 runs to 18 residues. V shed 2 bases and J shed 3 bases, with 23 bases lying between them. Germline assignment: CDR1 SGHRS and CDR2 YFSETQ. The CDR3 spells CASSLPIDFSGWKETQYF. The CDR3 DNA reads as TGCGCCAGCAGCTTACCAATCGATTTTAGCGGATGGAAAGAGACCCAGTACTTC.

This clone has only one observation. The V call is TRBV9, the J call TRBJ2-7, with TRBD2 identical over 10 bases. J gave up 4 bases and V 0 bases, and 4 bases lay outside the gene matches. Per the germline V gene, CDR1 is SGDLS and CDR2 is YYNGEE. The CDR3 covers 15 residues. CDR3: CASSVEAGGPYEQYF. DNA of the CDR3: TGTGCCAGCAGCGTAGAAGCGGGAGGGCCTTACGAGCAGTACTTC.

CDR3 region: CASSEEGSYGYTF. Written as DNA, the CDR3 is TGTGCCAGCAGTGAGGAGGGGAGCTATGGCTACACCTTC. The chain couples TRBV2 to TRBJ1-2; a possible D gene is TRBD1 (5 bases). CDR1 and CDR2 (germline): SNHLY, FYNNEI. Trimming cost V 3 bases and J 4 bases, with 9 bases left between them. The CDR3 is 13 residues long.

As to this clone: Germline and junction disagree at one end, which may indicate a read error. CDR3: CASSDTGTSGLIF. For the CDR3, the DNA is TGTGCCAGCAGCGATACCGGGACTAGTGGCTTAATCTTC. The rearrangement links TRBV2 to TRBJ2-1, with 8 nucleotides matching TRBD2. Germline V gives CDR1 SNHLY, CDR2 FYNNEI. This CDR3 region has 13 residues.

The chain links TRBV3-1 (or the pseudogene TRBV3-2) to TRBJ2-5; the match to TRBD2 covers 15 bases. The CDR3 spans 17 residues. Germline-derived CDR1 and CDR2 are LGHDT and YNNKEL (reference sequence). V shed 3 bases, J shed 5 bases, and the junction held 7 bases outside the gene matches. This CDR3 reads CASSHGLAGGPGETQYF. The CDR3 DNA sequence: TGTGCCAGCAGCCACGGACTAGCGGGAGGGCCGGGGGAGACCCAGTACTTC.

This clone was recorded a few times. CDR3 sequence: CASSQVIVGGPDEQFF. In DNA form, the CDR3 reads TGTGCCAGCAGCCAAGTTATTGTGGGGGGGCCCGATGAGCAGTTCTTC. The V call is TRBV4-2, the J call TRBJ2-1; tentatively, D is TRBD2 (7 bases). This CDR3 comprises 16 residues. CDR1 LGHNA and CDR2 YNFKEQ come from the germline V gene. V shed 1 base and J shed 8 bases, with 18 bases lying between them.

The chain employs TRBV2 and TRBJ1-4, with 8 positions matching TRBD1. CDR1 and CDR2 from the germline V gene are SNHLY and FYNNEI. The CDR3 runs 15 residues. Germline trimming cut 3 bases from V and 8 bases from J; bases unmatched to any gene: 8. The CDR3 is CASSDGLTGDEKLFF. The CDR3 DNA reads TGTGCCAGCAGTGATGGGTTGACAGGGGACGAAAAACTGTTTTTT.

The chain links TRBV4-2 to TRBJ2-7, with D tentatively TRBD2 (5 bases). This CDR3 region has 16 residues. Germline CDR1 is LGHNA and CDR2 is YNFKEQ. The V gene lost 1 base and the J gene lost 7 bases, with 20 bases spanning the gap. The CDR3 DNA sequence: TGTGCCAGCAGCCAAGGAGGTACGGGGTACAGCTGGGAGCAGTACTTC. Translating gives CASSQGGTGYSWEQYF.